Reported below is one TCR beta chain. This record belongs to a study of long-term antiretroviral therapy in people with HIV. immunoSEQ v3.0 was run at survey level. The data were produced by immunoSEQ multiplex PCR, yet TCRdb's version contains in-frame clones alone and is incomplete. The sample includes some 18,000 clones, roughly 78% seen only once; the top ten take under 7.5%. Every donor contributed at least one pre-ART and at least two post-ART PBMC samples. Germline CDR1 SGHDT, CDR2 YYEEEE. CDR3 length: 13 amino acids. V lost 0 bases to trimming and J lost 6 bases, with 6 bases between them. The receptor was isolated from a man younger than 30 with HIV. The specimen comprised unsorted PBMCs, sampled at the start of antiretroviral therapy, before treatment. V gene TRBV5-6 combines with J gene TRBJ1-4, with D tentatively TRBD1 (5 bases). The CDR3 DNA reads TGTGCCAGCAGCTTGGAACAGGATGAAAAACTGTTTTTT. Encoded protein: CASSLEQDEKLFF.